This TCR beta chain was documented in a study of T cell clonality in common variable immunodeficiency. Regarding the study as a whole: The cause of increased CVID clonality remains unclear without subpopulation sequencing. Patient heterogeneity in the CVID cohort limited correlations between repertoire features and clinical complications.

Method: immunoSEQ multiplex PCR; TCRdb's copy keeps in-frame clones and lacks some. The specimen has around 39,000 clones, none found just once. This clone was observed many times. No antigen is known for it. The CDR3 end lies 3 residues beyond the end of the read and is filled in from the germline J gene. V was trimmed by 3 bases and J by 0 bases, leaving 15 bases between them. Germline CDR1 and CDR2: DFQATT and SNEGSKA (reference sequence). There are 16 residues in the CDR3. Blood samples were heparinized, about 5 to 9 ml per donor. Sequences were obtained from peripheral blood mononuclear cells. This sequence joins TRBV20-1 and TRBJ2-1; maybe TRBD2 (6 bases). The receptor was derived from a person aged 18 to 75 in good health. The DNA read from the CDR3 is TGCAGTGCTAGCGCGATTAGCGGCCGCTCCTACAATGAG. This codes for CSASAISGRSYNE. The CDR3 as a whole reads CSASAISGRSYNEQFF.